This entry lists 13 T cell receptor beta chains sequenced from one sample in a study of T cell repertoires in cytomegalovirus infection. One entry per CDR3 protein results from TCRdb running MiXCR on the reads. The sample records 900,000 to 950,000 distinct CDR3 sequences, roughly a third being singletons. Their specific antigens are unknown. Sequencing used cultured CD8+ T cells from PBMCs, obtained from culture after CMV antigen stimulation. Receptors were obtained from a human donor in good health (CMV status not recorded). Some clones in this sample may be carry-over from other donors' samples.

This clonotype was counted a single time. CDR3 nucleotide sequence: TGTGCCAGCAGCAGGGGAACAGGGGGATCGGGAGCCAAAAACATTCAGTACTTC. Amino acid sequence: CASSRGTGGSGAKNIQYF. The V gene is TRBV9, the J gene TRBJ2-4, with 8 bases aligning to TRBD1. The CDR3 loop spans 18 amino acids. Germline CDR1 and CDR2: SGDLS and YYNGEE. Trimming cost V 4 bases and J 0 bases; bases outside gene matches: 12.

This clonotype was observed a few times. V usage is TRBV13 and J usage is TRBJ2-1; TRBD2 matches at 8 bases. Trimming at V came to 3 bases and at J to 4 bases, leaving 11 bases not matched to a gene. CDR1 is PRHDT and CDR2 is FYEKMQ in the germline V gene (reference sequence). The CDR3 has 17 amino acids. The DNA of the CDR3 is TGTGCCAGCAGCTTTTCCTCGAGCGGGGGAGCTTACAATGAGCAGTTCTTC. It translates to CASSFSSSGGAYNEQFF.

This clonotype was recorded a few times. J is TRBJ1-2 and V is TRBV7-9; 8 bases map to TRBD1. This CDR3 has 15 residues. CDR1 and CDR2 (germline): SEHNR, FQNEAQ (reference sequence). The V gene end was trimmed by 5 bases and the J gene end by 2 bases; junction bases not matched to a gene: 7. CDR3 nucleotide sequence: TGTGCCAGCAGCCCCGGACAGGGCGCGAACTATGGCTACACCTTC. This gives the protein CASSPGQGANYGYTF.

The genes are TRBV4-2 and TRBJ2-3; TRBD1 is a possible D gene (5 bases). V was pared by 7 bases and J by 4 bases, with 12 bases between. The V gene's germline CDR1 is LGHNA and CDR2 YNFKEQ. There are 13 residues in the CDR3. The CDR3 DNA follows: TGTGCCAGCACGGCAGGGAAGGCAGATACGCAGTATTTT. This gives the protein CASTAGKADTQYF.

V usage is TRBV10-3 and J usage is TRBJ2-5; 8 bases agree with TRBD1. The CDR3 extends over 13 amino acids. Trimming cost V 10 bases and J 5 bases; bases outside gene matches: 9. Germline values: CDR1 ENHRY, CDR2 SYGVKD. CDR3 sequence reads: CATRQGFEETQYF. DNA of the CDR3: TGTGCCACCAGACAGGGGTTTGAGGAGACCCAGTACTTC.

CDR3 residues: CASSYPGGAKWDEQFF. In DNA, the CDR3 is TGTGCCAGCAGTTACCCAGGGGGCGCGAAGTGGGATGAGCAGTTCTTC. The rearrangement uses TRBV12-3 or TRBV12-4 and TRBJ2-1; 8 bases map to TRBD1. V gave up 4 bases and J gave up 8 bases; unmatched junction bases: 13. CDR3 length: 16 residues.

This clonotype was counted between two and nine times. The rearrangement joins TRBV20-1 to TRBJ2-1; 8 bases are shared with TRBD1. This CDR3 comprises 15 residues. The V and J ends lost 2 bases and 7 bases, in that order; junction bases with no gene match: 10. Germline V gene lookup returns CDR1 DFQATT and CDR2 SNEGSKA (reference sequence). As DNA, the CDR3 is TGCAGTGCTAGATGGACAGGGACTCAAGGTAATGAGCAGTTCTTC. This translates into CSARWTGTQGNEQFF.

The V call is TRBV18, the J call TRBJ1-1; possibly TRBD1 for D (6 bases). V was pared by 8 bases and J by 4 bases, with 17 bases between. This CDR3 has 14 amino acids. The germline gives CDR1 KGHSH, CDR2 LQKENI. The CDR3 is CASQAGAEGTEAFF. The CDR3 nucleotides are TGTGCCAGCCAGGCAGGGGCTGAGGGCACTGAAGCTTTCTTT.

This clonotype was picked up a small number of times. The chain is built from TRBV27 and TRBJ2-5, with 7 bases that match TRBD1. The CDR3 contains 14 residues. Unmatched junction bases numbered 8, after V lost 5 bases and J lost 5 bases. Germline values: CDR1 MNHEY, CDR2 SMNVEV (reference sequence). CDR3 sequence reads: CASSEGALGETQYF. The CDR3 DNA is TGTGCCAGCAGTGAGGGGGCCCTCGGTGAGACCCAGTACTTC.

The chain employs TRBV9 and TRBJ2-2; D might be TRBD2 (6 bases). The CDR3 contains 14 residues. The germline V gene has CDR1 SGDLS and CDR2 YYNGEE. V gave up 7 bases and J gave up 1 base, with 11 bases separating them. The DNA of the CDR3 is TGTGCCAGCGAAGGAGGGCAGAACACCGGGGAGCTGTTTTTT. It yields the protein CASEGGQNTGELFF.

There are many counts of this clonotype. The chain couples TRBV12-3 or TRBV12-4 to TRBJ1-5; D is ambiguous. This CDR3 has 14 amino acids. V was pared by 7 bases and J by 0 bases, with 10 bases between. CDR3 in amino acids: CASIPWDSNQPQHF. Written as DNA, the CDR3 is TGTGCCAGCATCCCTTGGGATAGCAATCAGCCCCAGCATTTT.

The rearrangement uses TRBV11-3 and TRBJ1-1; D perhaps matches TRBD1 (5 bases). Trimming took 6 bases from V and 6 from J, leaving 14 bases between them. Germline V gene lookup returns CDR1 SGHNT and CDR2 YENEEA. The CDR3 spans 13 residues. Here the CDR3 DNA reads TGTGCCAGCAGGAAAAGCGGGGGTTCTGAAGCTTTCTTT. Protein product: CASRKSGGSEAFF.

The chain employs TRBV20-1 and TRBJ2-7; no clear D gene. V lost 2 bases and J lost 2, with 13 bases in between. Looked up from germline, CDR1 is DFQATT and CDR2 is SNEGSKA (reference sequence). The CDR3 has 14 residues. CDR3 loop: CSARFREVPYEQYF. The CDR3 DNA is TGCAGTGCTAGATTTCGTGAAGTCCCCTACGAGCAGTACTTC.